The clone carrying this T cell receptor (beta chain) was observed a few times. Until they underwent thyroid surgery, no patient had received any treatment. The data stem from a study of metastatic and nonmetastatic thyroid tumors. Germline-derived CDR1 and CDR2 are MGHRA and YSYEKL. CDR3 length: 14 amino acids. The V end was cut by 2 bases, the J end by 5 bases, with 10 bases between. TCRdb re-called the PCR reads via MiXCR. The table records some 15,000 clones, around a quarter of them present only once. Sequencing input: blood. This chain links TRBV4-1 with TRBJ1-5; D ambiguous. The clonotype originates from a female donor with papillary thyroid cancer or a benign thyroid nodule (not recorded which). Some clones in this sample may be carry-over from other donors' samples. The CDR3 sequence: CASSQRTQHQPQHF. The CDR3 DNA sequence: TGCGCCAGCAGCCAAAGGACGCAACATCAGCCCCAGCATTTT.